This TCR beta chain is drawn from a study of technical replicates of blood from four donors. J gave up 12 bases and V 4 bases, and 10 bases lay outside the gene matches. The length of the CDR3 is 14 residues. The germline V gene encodes CDR1 SNHLY and CDR2 FYNNEI. Sequencing used immunoSEQ multiplex PCR; TCRdb keeps in-frame clones, though not all of them. The data hold about 68,000 clones, with 95% to 98% observed a single time. In this sample, this clone turned up once. The sequence came from a human donor in good health. This rearrangement joins TRBV2 to TRBJ2-1; 9 nucleotides match TRBD2. Sequencing was carried out using T cells isolated from PBMCs. CDR3 amino acids: CASSVFQREDTQFF. The CDR3 region has the DNA TGTGCCAGCAGTGTCTTTCAGCGGGAGGATACGCAGTTCTTC.